Listed below are T cell receptor beta chains from one sample, sequenced in a study of molecular identifiers for immune sequencing clone quantification. TCRdb independently ran MiXCR on the PCR reads; one entry per CDR3 protein. This table has a few hundred thousand distinct CDR3 sequences, roughly 24% appearing once. Input material: naive CD8+ T cells from blood, with Jurkat cell RNA spiked in. These receptor sequences come from a human donor in good health. Some libraries in this study had Jurkat cell RNA spiked in. The CDR3 runs from the conserved cysteine through the conserved F or W. D genes are given only for firm matches. Only some rows state a clone size, as once, few, many or a class for expanded clones.

v_call	clone_size	d_call	cdr3_length	j_call	cdr3_nt	cdr3_aa
TRBV12-3/TRBV12-4	few	.	16	TRBJ2-3	TGTGCCAGCAGTTTAGGAGAGGTGGAATGGGTAGATACGCAGTATTTT	CASSLGEVEWVDTQYF
TRBV5-1	.	.	15	TRBJ1-5	TGCGCCAGCAGCCCGGAGGGTTTTGATTTGGGCATTCTGCATTTT	CASSPEGFDLGILHF
TRBV6-1	many	.	16	TRBJ1-2	TGTGCCAGCAGTGAAGTTAATACTCAAAGGCGATATGGCTACACCTTC	CASSEVNTQRRYGYTF
TRBV4-3	many	TRBD2	17	TRBJ2-2	TGCGCCAGCAGCCAAGGAATAGCGGGAGTTGCAGCCGGGGAGCTGTTTTTT	CASSQGIAGVAAGELFF
TRBV13	few	.	14	TRBJ2-5	TGTGCCAGCAGCCACAGGAGGGGGGGTGAGACCCAGTACTTC	CASSHRRGGETQYF
TRBV7-9	many	.	12	TRBJ2-3	TGTGCCAGCAGAGAGGGGTCAGATACGCAGTATTTT	CASREGSDTQYF
TRBV7-6	many	.	14	TRBJ2-3	TGTGCCAGCAGCCAAGCCGGGATCACAGATACGCAGTATTTT	CASSQAGITDTQYF
TRBV21-1	.	.	15	TRBJ1-5	TGTGCCAGCAGCAGACTGACAGTTAGCAATCAGCCCCAGCATTTT	CASSRLTVSNQPQHF
TRBV4-3	.	.	16	TRBJ2-1	TGCGCCAGCAGCCAAGATGGCGCGGGGGCCTACAATGAGCAGCTCTTC	CASSQDGAGAYNEQLF
TRBV20-1	.	TRBD2	17	TRBJ2-3	TGCAGTGCTAGAGGGCTGGGGACTACGGCTTCCACAGATACGCAGTATTTT	CSARGLGTTASTDTQYF
TRBV3-1	few	.	14	TRBJ2-7	TGTGCCAGCAGCCAAGAGGCCTGGGCCTACGAGCAGTACTTC	CASSQEAWAYEQYF
TRBV7-6	many	.	13	TRBJ1-1	TGTGCCAGCAGCTTAGGTGGAGAGGGCGAGGCTTTCTTT	CASSLGGEGEAFF
TRBV28	few	.	14	TRBJ1-1	TGTGCCAGCATCGTGGGGCAGCTGAACACTGAAGCTTTCTTT	CASIVGQLNTEAFF
TRBV6-5	many	TRBD2	15	TRBJ2-1	TGTGCCAGCAGTTACAGCGGGAGGGCCAATGATGAGCAGTTCTTC	CASSYSGRANDEQFF
TRBV6-2/TRBV6-3	.	.	14	TRBJ1-2	TGTGCCAGCCCCGGCCCATGGGGCAGGGGTGGCTACACCTTC	CASPGPWGRGGYTF
TRBV6-5	.	TRBD1	16	TRBJ2-2	TGTGCCAGCTCAACTGGGACAGGGTCTCTTACCGGGGAGCTGTTTTTT	CASSTGTGSLTGELFF
TRBV19	few	.	16	TRBJ1-5	TGTGCCAGTAGTATATACTCCCCTGTGGCTAATCAGCCCCAGCATTTT	CASSIYSPVANQPQHF
TRBV9	few	.	13	TRBJ2-5	TGTGCCAGCAGCCCTACTAGCTACGAGACCCAGTACTTC	CASSPTSYETQYF
TRBV5-6	few	TRBD1	15	TRBJ1-4	TGTGCCAGCAGCTTAGGGGACAGGGGAGGTGAAAAACTGTTTTTT	CASSLGDRGGEKLFF
TRBV7-2	few	.	13	TRBJ2-3	TGTGCCAGCAGCTTAATTAGCGCAGATACGCAGTATTTT	CASSLISADTQYF
TRBV18	few	.	15	TRBJ2-7	TGTGCCAGCTCACCGTTCGGGGGGCCTACGTACGAGCAGTACTTC	CASSPFGGPTYEQYF
TRBV4-1	few	.	13	TRBJ2-7	TGCGCCAGCAGCCAAGTTCAGGGATACGAGCAGTACTTC	CASSQVQGYEQYF
TRBV7-9	many	TRBD1	14	TRBJ1-5	TGTGCCAGCAGCTTTGAAGGGGGCTCCCAGCCCCAGCATTTT	CASSFEGGSQPQHF
TRBV19	.	.	14	TRBJ2-7	TGTGCCACCTCATCCGGGACACCCGGGATGGAGCAGCACTTC	CATSSGTPGMEQHF
TRBV12-3/TRBV12-4	many	TRBD2	16	TRBJ2-6	TGTGCCAGCAGTTGGGACTATGGCTCTGGGGCCAACGTCCTGACTTTC	CASSWDYGSGANVLTF
TRBV7-3	few	TRBD2	15	TRBJ2-1	TGTGCCAGCAGAGAGCTAGCGGGAGCCACCAATGAGCAGTTCTTC	CASRELAGATNEQFF
TRBV3-1	.	.	15	TRBJ1-2	TGTGCCAGCAGCCAGCGGGAGTCAGCTAACTATGGCTACACCTTC	CASSQRESANYGYTF
TRBV29-1	many	TRBD1	15	TRBJ1-1	TGCAGCGTTGGAGGGGGCGCCGAGGTGAACACTGAAGCTTTCTTT	CSVGGGAEVNTEAFF
TRBV5-1	many	TRBD1	14	TRBJ2-7	TGCGCCAGCAGCTTTGGGACAGACTCCTACGAGCAGTACTTC	CASSFGTDSYEQYF
TRBV6-5	few	.	16	TRBJ2-2	TGTGCCAGCAGTTACTCCCATGGCACCAACACCGGGGAGCTGTTTTTT	CASSYSHGTNTGELFF
TRBV9	few	.	15	TRBJ2-2	TGTGCCAGCAGCGTAGCTTACTCCTACACCGGGGAGCTGTTTTTT	CASSVAYSYTGELFF
TRBV7-3	many	.	13	TRBJ1-1	TGTGCCAGCAGCTTATGGGCGAACACTGAAGCTTTCTTT	CASSLWANTEAFF
TRBV12-3/TRBV12-4	many	.	13	TRBJ1-5	TGTGCCAGCGGTCAGGGAGCAAATCAGCCCCAGCATTTT	CASGQGANQPQHF
TRBV6-6	.	.	14	TRBJ1-1	TGTGCCAGCAGTTACTCGGGGGGGGCAACTGAAGCTTTCTTT	CASSYSGGATEAFF
TRBV5-1	many	.	16	TRBJ2-3	TGCGCCAGCAGCTTGGAGGGTTCCCTGTATGGAGATACGCAGTATTTT	CASSLEGSLYGDTQYF
TRBV6-1	.	.	12	TRBJ1-1	TGTGCCAGCAGTGTTGGATTGACTGAAGCTTTCTTT	CASSVGLTEAFF
TRBV7-9	.	.	14	TRBJ2-3	TGTGCCAGCAGCCTTGACCGGACTGGGGATACGCAGTATTTT	CASSLDRTGDTQYF
TRBV7-9	many	TRBD1	17	TRBJ2-3	TGTGCCAGCAGCACCGGGACAGGGGGCTACCGCACAGATACGCAGTATTTT	CASSTGTGGYRTDTQYF
TRBV12-3/TRBV12-4	.	TRBD2	14	TRBJ2-7	TGTGTCAGCAGTTTAGGCGGGAGCTCCTACGAGCAGTACTTC	CVSSLGGSSYEQYF
TRBV30	.	.	15	TRBJ2-7	TGTGCCTGGAGTGTACTGGCTCCCAACTCCTACGAGCAGTACTTC	CAWSVLAPNSYEQYF